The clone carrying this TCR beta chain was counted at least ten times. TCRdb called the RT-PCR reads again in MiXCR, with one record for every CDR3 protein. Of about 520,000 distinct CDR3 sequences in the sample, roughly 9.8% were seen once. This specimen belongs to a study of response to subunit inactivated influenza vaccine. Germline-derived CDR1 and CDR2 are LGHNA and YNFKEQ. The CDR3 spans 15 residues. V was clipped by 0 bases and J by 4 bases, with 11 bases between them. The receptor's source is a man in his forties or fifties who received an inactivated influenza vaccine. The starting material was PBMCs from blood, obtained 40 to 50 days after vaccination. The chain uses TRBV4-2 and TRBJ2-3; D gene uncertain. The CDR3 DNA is TGTGCCAGCAGCCAAGAGGCAAATAGGGCAGATACGCAGTATTTT. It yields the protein CASSQEANRADTQYF.